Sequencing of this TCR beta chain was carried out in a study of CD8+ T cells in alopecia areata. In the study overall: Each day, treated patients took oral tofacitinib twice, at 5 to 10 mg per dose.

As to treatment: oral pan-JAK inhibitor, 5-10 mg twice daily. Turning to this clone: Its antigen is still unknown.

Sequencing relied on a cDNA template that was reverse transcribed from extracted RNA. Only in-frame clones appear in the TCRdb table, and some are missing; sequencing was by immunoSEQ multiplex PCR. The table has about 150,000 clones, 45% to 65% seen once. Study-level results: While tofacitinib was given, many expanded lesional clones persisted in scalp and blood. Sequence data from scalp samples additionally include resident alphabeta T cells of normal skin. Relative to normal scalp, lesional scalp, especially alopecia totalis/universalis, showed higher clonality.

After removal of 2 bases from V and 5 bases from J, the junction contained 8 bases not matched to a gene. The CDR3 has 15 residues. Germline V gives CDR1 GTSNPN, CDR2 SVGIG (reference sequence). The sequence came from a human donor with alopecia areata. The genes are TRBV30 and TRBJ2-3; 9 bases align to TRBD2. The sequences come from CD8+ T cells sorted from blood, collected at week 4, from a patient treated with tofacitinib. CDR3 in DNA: TGTGCCTGGAGTTCATTAGCGGGGGTATTAGATACGCAGTATTTT. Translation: CAWSSLAGVLDTQYF.